This T cell receptor (beta chain) was observed in a study of blood T cell repertoires in COVID-19. In the study overall: COVID-19 samples collected from the United States, Italy and Spain covered acute and convalescent phases. T cells, B-cell-depleted T cells, or PBMCs provided the cDNA or gDNA that served as material.

Trimming took off 4 bases at V and 6 bases at J, with 8 bases between the two ends. This CDR3 spans 12 amino acids. Germline V gives CDR1 MNHEY, CDR2 SVGAGI. Original methodology: Amplification of reference gene primers provided the estimated nucleated cell counts. TCRdb keeps only in-frame clones here, not all; method: immunoSEQ multiplex PCR. That table furnishes V, J and clone size, whereas the DNA furnished D and trimming. The table records a few hundred thousand clones, around nine tenths of them present only once. This sequence originates from a woman in her thirties or forties who had recovered from COVID-19. Sequencing was carried out using peripheral blood. This chain uses TRBV6-5 with TRBJ2-3; possibly TRBD1 for D (5 bases). CDR3 bases: TGTGCCAGCAGTTCAGGGTACGATACGCAGTATTTT. It encodes CASSSGYDTQYF.